This T cell receptor beta chain was obtained from a study of cytomegalovirus exposure and HLA in healthy donors. Study-wide findings and caveats: Presence/absence comparisons presumed near-even sequencing depth among donors.

Per the germline V gene, CDR1 is WNHNN and CDR2 is SYGVQD (reference sequence). The CDR3 is made up of 15 amino acids. Trimming removed 3 bases from V and 6 bases from J; junction bases left unmatched: 8. Primers included in the PCR were 60 Vbeta and 13 Jbeta primers. The protocol was immunoSEQ multiplex PCR, while the TCRdb copy is restricted to in-frame clones and leaves out a portion. Among around 100,000 clones listed, around 64% were seen once. This clone was recorded once. The target antigen is unknown. The sequence derives from a man aged 25 to 40 in good health and CMV-seropositive. The source material was PBMCs. V is TRBV10-1 and J is TRBJ2-1; 7 bases align to TRBD1. CDR3 bases: TGCGCCAGCAGTGAAACAACAGGGGTGGGCAATGAGCAGTTCTTC. Translated, it gives CASSETTGVGNEQFF.